This T cell receptor beta chain was captured by sequencing in a study of OX40 agonist ivuxolimab in advanced cancers. The study, taken as a whole, reports: Among patients with partial responses at 0.1-3.0 mg/kg, clonal expansion was among the lowest. Antigen specificity was not determined for the expanded peripheral T cells.

Repertoires were generated with immunoSEQ multiplex PCR, while TCRdb's copy carries only in-frame clones and drops some. Here the sample spans around 66,000 clones, 70% to 90% being singletons. Patients had blood sampled at baseline and again on cycle 4 day 1 and cycle 7 day 1. A note on this clone: Its specificity is unknown.

The material was CD4+ or CD8+ T cells sorted from blood, obtained in a trial of the OX40 agonist ivuxolimab. The sequence was collected from an adult with an advanced solid tumor such as melanoma, head and neck, liver or kidney cancer.

The CDR3 DNA follows: TGTGCCAGCAGTCCCCAGGGGGCGGTTGAAGCTTTCTTT. Translating gives CASSPQGAVEAFF. This chain uses TRBV6-5 with TRBJ1-1, with 8 bases matching TRBD1. This CDR3 spans 13 amino acids. Losses at the gene ends were 5 bases for V and 7 bases for J; bases not matched to a gene: 6. Looked up from germline, CDR1 is MNHEY and CDR2 is SVGAGI.